What follows is one T cell receptor (beta chain) and its context. These data are taken from a study of blood T cell repertoires in COVID-19. Germline V gene lookup returns CDR1 SNHLY and CDR2 FYNNEI. Trimming left V 8 bases short and J 0 bases short, with 10 bases between. The CDR3 is 14 amino acids. Clones were read by immunoSEQ multiplex PCR, and TCRdb kept only the in-frame ones, dropping some. The table lists about 220,000 clones, 65% to 85% of them singletons. V usage is TRBV2 and J usage is TRBJ2-2, with D perhaps matching TRBD1 (6 bases). The receptor's source is a human donor in a cohort sampled during active COVID-19. Sequencing used peripheral blood. For the CDR3, the DNA is TGTGCCAGCCGACAGGCGTCGAACACCGGGGAGCTGTTTTTT. It yields the protein CASRQASNTGELFF.